The 14 T cell receptor beta chains presented below share a single source sample, sequenced in a study of T-cell reconstitution after alpha-beta-depleted transplantation in children. During its preparation, the TCRbeta library received unique molecular identifiers. TCRdb re-derived calls from the PCR reads in MiXCR, one entry per CDR3 protein. The table records about 500,000 distinct CDR3 sequences, about 33% of them present only once. The material sequenced was PBMCs from the stem cell graft donor, taken from the stem cell graft. The origin of the receptors is a human donor who donated a stem cell graft to a child with aplastic anemia.

In its sample, this clonotype was seen a few times. This chain joins TRBV29-1 and TRBJ1-3; D gene uncertain. Per germline, CDR1 SQVTM and CDR2 ANQGSEA. CDR3 size: 14 residues. Trimming pared 1 base from V and 2 bases from J, leaving 9 bases between. The CDR3 DNA reads as TGCAGCGTTGAAGCTCGGGCTACTGGAAACACCATATATTTT. It yields the protein CSVEARATGNTIYF.

This rearrangement joins TRBV7-9 to TRBJ2-7, with a possible D match to TRBD1 (6 bases). Germline CDR1 is SEHNR and CDR2 is FQNEAQ (reference sequence). The length of the CDR3 is 13 residues. The V end was cut by 6 bases, the J end by 2 bases, with 11 bases between. CDR3 nucleotides: TGTGCCAGCAGTGGGACACCCGCCTACGAGCAGTACGTC. The encoded protein is CASSGTPAYEQYV.

This clonotype was seen more than once but under ten times. The rearrangement uses TRBV7-3 and TRBJ2-2, with a tentative D call TRBD2 (6 bases). This CDR3 contains 16 residues. Looked up from germline, CDR1 is SGHTA and CDR2 is FQGTGA. The V end lost 5 bases, the J end lost 7 bases, and 20 bases lay between the germline ends. The CDR3 protein is CASSALPGEKVGELFF. The CDR3 nucleotides read TGTGCCAGCAGCGCTCTGCCGGGAGAAAAGGTCGGGGAGCTGTTTTTT.

The rearrangement joins TRBV5-1 to TRBJ2-7; TRBD1 aligns across 8 bases. The CDR3 loop spans 15 amino acids. Germline CDR1 SGHRS, CDR2 YFSETQ. V was pared by 4 bases and J by 2 bases, with 8 bases of the junction left unmatched. The CDR3, as DNA: TGCGCCAGCAGCACCGGGACAGGCGATACCTACGAGCAGTACGTC. Translating gives CASSTGTGDTYEQYV.

This clonotype was detected only once. This CDR3 is CASSSRESHEQFF. The CDR3 bases are TGTGCCAGCAGCTCCCGGGAGAGCCATGAGCAGTTCTTC. V and J are TRBV11-3 and TRBJ2-1; the D gene is possibly TRBD2 (6 bases). Trimming left V 4 bases short and J 8 bases short, with 12 bases between. This CDR3 comprises 13 residues. CDR1 and CDR2 from the germline V gene are SGHNT and YENEEA.

The V gene is TRBV5-4, the J gene TRBJ2-3; tentative D call: TRBD2 (6 bases). The CDR3 spans 14 residues. Trimming took off 7 bases at V and 3 bases at J, with 15 bases between the two ends. CDR1 is SGHNT, CDR2 YYREEE, per germline (reference sequence). This CDR3 is CASYGTGGTDTQYF. In nucleotides, the CDR3 is TGTGCCAGCTACGGGACCGGGGGAACAGATACGCAGTATTTT.

The chain combines TRBV11-2 with TRBJ2-7; D is possibly TRBD1 (6 bases). This CDR3 comprises 13 residues. CDR1 and CDR2 from the germline V gene are SGHAT and FQNNGV. V dropped 2 bases and J dropped 5 bases, with 10 bases sitting between them. CDR3 in amino acids: CASSLQGSHEQYF. The CDR3 nucleotides read TGTGCCAGCAGCTTACAGGGGTCCCACGAGCAGTACTTC. Filled out from reference TRBV11-2 and TRBJ2-7, the complete variable domain reads EAGVAQSPRYKIIEKRQSVAFWCNPISGHATLYWYQQILGQGPKLLIQFQNNGVVDDSQLPKDRFSAERLKGVDSTLKIQPAKLEDSAVYLCASSLQGSHEQYFGPGTRLTVT.

This clonotype came up a few times. V is TRBV20-1 and J is TRBJ2-6; D gene ambiguous. The CDR3 has 15 residues. Germline V gives CDR1 DFQATT, CDR2 SNEGSKA (reference sequence). Trimming took off 6 bases at V and 0 bases at J, with 12 bases between the two ends. The CDR3 DNA reads as TGCAGTGCGCAATTCGCCAACTCTGGGGCCAACGTCCTGACTTTC. Translation: CSAQFANSGANVLTF.

This CDR3 reads CASRASGTYEQYV. The CDR3 DNA sequence: TGTGCCAGCAGGGCAAGTGGAACCTACGAGCAGTACGTC. V usage is TRBV11-2 and J usage is TRBJ2-7; D is unresolved. Germline V gene data show CDR1 as SGHAT and CDR2 as FQNNGV. The CDR3 consists of 13 residues. Trimming stripped 6 bases from V and 2 bases from J, with 11 bases between.

This chain connects TRBV25-1 to TRBJ2-1; a weak D match, TRBD2 (5 bases). CDR3 size: 12 residues. The ends were cut back, 11 bases at V and 1 base at J, with 9 bases in the middle. Germline loops: CDR1 MGHDK, CDR2 SYGVNS. The CDR3: CASSWSYNEQFF. In nucleotides, the CDR3 is TGTGCCTCTAGCTGGTCCTACAATGAGCAGTTCTTC.

This clonotype was seen a handful of times. The chain has TRBV7-8 and TRBJ1-6, with D unresolved. In germline, CDR1 is SGHVS, CDR2 FQNEAQ. The CDR3 contains 14 residues. V lost 5 bases and J 7 bases, leaving 12 bases between the germline ends. The CDR3: CASSGVGENSPLHF. The CDR3 DNA reads as TGTGCCAGCAGCGGAGTAGGAGAGAATTCACCCCTCCACTTT. The entire variable domain, with the rest obtained from reference TRBV7-8 and TRBJ1-6, is as follows: GAGVSQSPRYKVAKRGQDVALRCDPISGHVSLFWYQQALGQGPEFLTYFQNEAQLDKSGLPSDRFFAERPEGSVSTLKIQRTQQEDSAVYLCASSGVGENSPLHFGNGTRLTVT.

The chain carries TRBV12-3 or TRBV12-4 and TRBJ2-1, with D possibly being TRBD1 or TRBD2 (5 bases each). V was shortened by 1 base and J by 8 bases, with 12 bases between the two germline ends. The CDR3 is 14 residues long. The CDR3: CASSLGPRGYEQFF. CDR3 nucleotide sequence: TGTGCCAGCAGTTTAGGCCCCCGGGGCTATGAGCAGTTCTTC.

This clonotype was seen only a few times. This CDR3 reads CASSLRSGEGYTF. The CDR3 DNA sequence: TGTGCCAGCAGCCTTCGTTCGGGTGAAGGCTACACCTTC. The chain has TRBV3-1 and TRBJ1-2; D not certain. V gave up 4 bases and J gave up 8 bases, with 14 bases separating them. Germline assignment: CDR1 LGHDT and CDR2 YNNKEL (reference sequence). The CDR3 runs 13 residues.

This clonotype was observed a handful of times. This rearrangement joins TRBV11-2 to TRBJ1-4, with no clear D. Germline V gene lookup returns CDR1 SGHAT and CDR2 FQNNGV. The CDR3 has 14 residues. V was shortened by 1 base and J by 2 bases, with 5 bases between the two germline ends. This chain's CDR3 is CASSLATTNEKLFF. The CDR3 nucleotides read TGTGCCAGCAGCTTAGCCACGACTAATGAAAAACTGTTTTTT. The whole variable domain, remainder taken from reference TRBV11-2 and TRBJ1-4, is EAGVAQSPRYKIIEKRQSVAFWCNPISGHATLYWYQQILGQGPKLLIQFQNNGVVDDSQLPKDRFSAERLKGVDSTLKIQPAKLEDSAVYLCASSLATTNEKLFFGSGTQLSVL.